The source of this T cell receptor (beta chain) is a study of cytomegalovirus exposure and HLA in healthy donors. Study outcomes and limitations: High sensitivity and specificity were reportedly achieved when the classifier diagnosed cytomegalovirus status.

Points on this clone: Its specificity is unknown.

Primers: 60 Vbeta forward and 13 Jbeta reverse. Produced via immunoSEQ multiplex PCR; TCRdb's table is partial and in-frame only. Of 50,000 to 65,000 clones in the sample, about 81% were seen once. The CDR3 extends over 14 amino acids. Deletions cut 2 bases from V and 0 bases from J, with 5 bases between. In germline, CDR1 is MNHNS, CDR2 SASEGT. J is TRBJ1-3 and V is TRBV6-1, with no clear D. The sample taken for sequencing was PBMCs. This clonotype was obtained from a young woman in good health and CMV-seronegative. CDR3: CASSEQSSGNTIYF. In DNA form, the CDR3 reads TGTGCCAGCAGTGAACAGTCCTCTGGAAACACCATATATTTT.